The rows below give T cell receptor beta chains drawn from one sample of a study of shared clonotypes between healthy human individuals. Using immunoSEQ multiplex PCR, the repertoire was profiled, and TCRdb retains in-frame clones only, with some absent. The profile covers about 750,000 clones, with over 90% appearing a single time and around 24% taken by the ten largest. The source material was naive CD8+ T cells sorted from blood. Receptors originate from a man aged 30 to 45 in good health. The CDR3 runs from the conserved cysteine through the conserved F or W. The D gene is left open where the match is weak. Clone size is not always given. Where it is, it says once, few, many or a class for expanded clones.

v_gene	j_gene	abundance	d_gene	CDR3nt	CDR3aa
TRBV6-1	TRBJ1-5	-	-	TGTGCCAGCAGTGTCGGTCCCGACGGCAATCAGCCCCAGCATTTT	CASSVGPDGNQPQHF
TRBV15	TRBJ2-5	-	TRBD1	TGTGCCACCAGCAGAGTCGCGCAGGGGGCGGGAGAGACCCAGTACTTC	CATSRVAQGAGETQYF
TRBV29-1	TRBJ2-7	-	TRBD2	TGCAGCGTTGCGCGGGAGGGGTACGAGCAGTACTTC	CSVAREGYEQYF
TRBV5-6	TRBJ2-7	-	TRBD1	TGTGCCAGCACCCTGACAGGGTTGAGATACGAGCAGTACTTC	CASTLTGLRYEQYF
TRBV6-5	TRBJ1-5	-	-	TGTGCCAGCAGTGAGGGAGCGGATCAGCCCCAGCATTTT	CASSEGADQPQHF
TRBV28	TRBJ2-7	-	-	TGTGCCAGCAGTTTAAAGGCTAGTTCTTACGAGCAGTACTTC	CASSLKASSYEQYF
TRBV2	TRBJ2-4	-	-	TGTGCCAGCAGTGAACGGGGATCCCTCGAAAACATTCAGTACTTC	CASSERGSLENIQYF
TRBV6-6	TRBJ2-1	-	TRBD2	TGTGCCAGCAGTTATTCGGGACTAGCGGGATACAATGAGCAGTTCTTC	CASSYSGLAGYNEQFF
TRBV4-3	TRBJ2-1	once	-	TGCGCCAGCAGCCAACTGAGACTTCGGACCTACAATGAGCAGTTCTTC	CASSQLRLRTYNEQFF
TRBV4-1	TRBJ2-3	-	TRBD2	TGCGCCAGCAGCCAAGTGTCTAGCGGGTTCTCCCCGCAGTATTTT	CASSQVSSGFSPQYF
TRBV28	TRBJ1-1	-	-	TGTGCCAGCAGTTACATGGCCTCCCCGAACACTGAAGCTTTCTTT	CASSYMASPNTEAFF
TRBV4-1	TRBJ1-1	-	-	TGCGCCAGCAGCCAAGATAATAGGGGACTTGAAGCTTTCTTT	CASSQDNRGLEAFF
TRBV9	TRBJ2-7	-	TRBD2	TGTGCCAGCAGCCCCGCGGGGACTAGCCCAAGGAACGAGCAGTACTTC	CASSPAGTSPRNEQYF
TRBV9	TRBJ2-7	-	-	TGTGCCAGCAGCGTAGACGCAGGGCAGGTCTCCTACGAGCAGTACTTC	CASSVDAGQVSYEQYF
TRBV9	TRBJ2-2	once	TRBD1	TGTGCCAGCAGCTCTCGGACAGGGGAGACCGGGGAGCTGTTTTTT	CASSSRTGETGELFF
TRBV10-2	TRBJ2-1	few	TRBD2	TGCGCCAGCCTCGGGCTAGCGGGTAGCAATGAGCAGTTCTTC	CASLGLAGSNEQFF
TRBV7-6	TRBJ2-1	-	-	TGTGCCAGCAGCTTAGGGGGAGGGGGTTATGAGCAGTTCTTC	CASSLGGGGYEQFF
TRBV7-9	TRBJ1-2	-	-	TGTGCCAGCAGCTTGGCAGGCGTTAACTATGGCTACACCTTC	CASSLAGVNYGYTF
TRBV7-9	TRBJ1-2	-	TRBD1	TGTGCCAGCAGCTGGTCCGAGACAGGGGGCATTAACTATGGCTACACCTTC	CASSWSETGGINYGYTF
TRBV7-6	TRBJ2-7	-	TRBD2	TGTGCCAGCAGCTCCCTAGCGGGAGATGGGGAGCAGTACTTC	CASSSLAGDGEQYF
TRBV6-1	TRBJ1-1	-	-	TGTGCCAGCAGTCTGCGGTGGAACACTGAAGCTTTCTTT	CASSLRWNTEAFF
TRBV5-4	TRBJ1-2	-	-	TGTGCCAGCAGCTTGAGAGGGACGGGCTATGGCTACACCTTC	CASSLRGTGYGYTF
TRBV25-1	TRBJ1-3	-	TRBD1	TGTGCCAGCAGTGATACGGGACAGGGGGACACCATATATTTT	CASSDTGQGDTIYF
TRBV19	TRBJ2-3	-	TRBD2	TGTGCCAGTAGTTTGGTAGCGGGAGTCACAGATACGCAGTATTTT	CASSLVAGVTDTQYF
TRBV15	TRBJ2-7	-	-	TGTGCCACCAGCAGAGCTCGGGACGGGGCCTACGAGCAGTACTTC	CATSRARDGAYEQYF
TRBV5-4	TRBJ2-5	-	-	TGTGCCAGCAGCTTTGGAGGTGGCGGAGAGACCCAGTACTTC	CASSFGGGGETQYF
TRBV27	TRBJ2-7	once	-	TGTGCCAGCGCCCTGCGGGGTCCCAACGAGCAGTACTTC	CASALRGPNEQYF
TRBV19	TRBJ2-1	-	-	TGTGCCAGTAGTATCCCGACGGATGAGCAGTTCTTC	CASSIPTDEQFF
TRBV11-2	TRBJ2-3	-	-	TGTGCCAGCAGCTTAGGGGGAGAGTGGTCAGATACGCAGTATTTT	CASSLGGEWSDTQYF
TRBV28	TRBJ1-1	-	-	TGTGCCAGCAGTCCAGAACAGGGCCTTGCGAACACTGAAGCTTTCTTT	CASSPEQGLANTEAFF
TRBV30	TRBJ2-7	-	TRBD2	TGTGCCTGGGGACTAGCGGGAGGGCCCGGGTACGAGCAGTACTTC	CAWGLAGGPGYEQYF
TRBV19	TRBJ2-3	-	TRBD2	TGTGCCAGTAGTATTGTTAGCGGGACAGATACGCAGTATTTT	CASSIVSGTDTQYF
TRBV19	TRBJ1-1	-	-	TGTGCCAGTTTAGACTGGAACACTGAAGCTTTCTTT	CASLDWNTEAFF
TRBV2	TRBJ2-2	-	TRBD1	TGTGCCAGCGGGGGACAGCCGAACACCGGGGAGCTGTTTTTT	CASGGQPNTGELFF
TRBV5-1	TRBJ1-3	once	-	TGCGCCAGCAGCTTGATGGGTTCTGGAAACACCATATATTTT	CASSLMGSGNTIYF
TRBV9	TRBJ2-1	-	TRBD2	TGTGCCAGCAGCGCCAACATAGCGGGAGGGCCCAATGAGCAGTTCTTC	CASSANIAGGPNEQFF
TRBV11-3	TRBJ2-3	-	TRBD2	TGTGCCAGCAGCCCCCGCGGAGCGGGAGTAGATACGCAGTATTTT	CASSPRGAGVDTQYF
TRBV28	TRBJ1-1	-	-	TGTGCCAGCAGTTGGCGGGGATTAGAAGCTTTCTTT	CASSWRGLEAFF
TRBV2	TRBJ2-7	-	-	TGTGCCAGCGTTGCGAGGGCCAACGAGCAGTACTTC	CASVARANEQYF
TRBV5-1	TRBJ2-7	-	TRBD2	TGCGCCAGCAGGATAGGACTAGCGGGATTCTACGAGCAGTACTTC	CASRIGLAGFYEQYF
TRBV28	TRBJ1-5	-	TRBD1	TGTGCCAGCAGTCCTGACAGGGGGAATCAGCCCCAGCATTTT	CASSPDRGNQPQHF
TRBV30	TRBJ1-2	-	TRBD1	TGTGCCTGGAGTGCGACAGGGGGCTATGGCTACACCTTC	CAWSATGGYGYTF
TRBV23-1	TRBJ1-2	few	-	TGCGCCAGCAGTCAATCGGACTATGGCTACACCTTC	CASSQSDYGYTF
TRBV6-5	TRBJ2-1	-	-	TGTGCCAGCAGTGCCAGTAGCTCCTACAATGAGCAGTTCTTC	CASSASSSYNEQFF
TRBV7-6	TRBJ2-7	-	TRBD2	TGTGCCAGCAGTCCTAGCCTAGCGGTGAGCTCCTACGAGCAGTACTTC	CASSPSLAVSSYEQYF
TRBV10-3	TRBJ2-2	-	TRBD2	TGTGCCATCAGTGAGGCTTCTAGCGGGGGCCCCACCGGGGAGCTGTTTTTT	CAISEASSGGPTGELFF
TRBV7-9	TRBJ2-7	-	TRBD2	TGTGCCACCACCGGGACTAGCTACTACGAGCAGTACTTC	CATTGTSYYEQYF
TRBV6-1	TRBJ2-1	-	-	TGTGCCAGCAGTGAAGGCCGGGACTGGGTACAGTTCTTC	CASSEGRDWVQFF
TRBV30	TRBJ2-7	-	TRBD1	TGTGCCTGGTCCGGGACAGGGCCTTACGAGCAGTACTTC	CAWSGTGPYEQYF
TRBV6-1	TRBJ2-1	medium-sized	TRBD2	TGTGCCAGCGGGCTAGCGGGGGCGAACGAGCAGTTCTTC	CASGLAGANEQFF
TRBV11-2	TRBJ2-7	-	TRBD2	TGTGCCAGCAGCTTAGCCCCGGGACTAGCCTACGAGCAGTACTTC	CASSLAPGLAYEQYF
TRBV29-1	TRBJ2-7	-	TRBD2	TGCAGCGTTGAGGAGCGGGACCCCTACGAGCAGTACTTC	CSVEERDPYEQYF
TRBV6-5	TRBJ2-7	-	-	TGTGCCAGCAGTTACTTCTTGGACTCCTACGAGCAGTACTTC	CASSYFLDSYEQYF
TRBV7-8	TRBJ2-3	-	-	TGTGCCAGCAGCCAAGACCCCCCTAGCGAATTAATTGGGGATACGCAGTATTTT	CASSQDPPSELIGDTQYF
TRBV5-4	TRBJ2-1	-	TRBD1	TGTGCCAGCAGCGCTACCGGGACAGGGGGCCGCAATGAGCAGTTCTTC	CASSATGTGGRNEQFF